Following are 14 T cell receptor beta chains from one sample sequenced in a study of CD8+CD57+ T cells in acquired aplastic anemia. It was genomic DNA that served as the template for profiling TCR beta VDJ and CDR3. TCRdb passed the reads through MiXCR, listing each CDR3 protein once. The data show some 200,000 distinct CDR3 sequences, 40% to 60% seen once. It was patients with CD8+CD57+ cell expansion by flow cytometry who were chosen for sequencing. The sequencing input was sorted CD4+, CD8+, or CD8+CD57+ T cells (not recorded which) from PBMCs. The source is a human donor with aplastic anemia.

The chain carries TRBV19 and TRBJ2-1, with D tentatively TRBD1 or TRBD2 (5 bases each). CDR1 and CDR2 from the germline V gene are LNHDA and SQIVND (reference sequence). The V gene lost 4 bases and the J gene lost 6 bases, with 10 bases spanning the gap. The CDR3 is made up of 13 amino acids. The CDR3 protein is CASSNTRGNEQFF. The CDR3 DNA reads as TGTGCCAGTAGTAACACTAGGGGCAATGAGCAGTTCTTC.

The chain employs TRBV20-1 and TRBJ2-2, with TRBD1 identical over 8 bases. CDR1 and CDR2 from the germline V gene are DFQATT and SNEGSKA (reference sequence). CDR3 length: 15 amino acids. V lost 1 base to trimming and J lost 4 bases; unmatched junction nucleotides: 5. Here the CDR3 reads CSARGYRGATGELFF. CDR3 nucleotide sequence: TGCAGTGCTAGAGGATACAGGGGGGCCACCGGGGAGCTGTTTTTT.

This clonotype was picked up many times. The chain links TRBV19 to TRBJ1-4; D might be TRBD1 (5 bases). Trimming cost V 10 bases and J 4 bases, with 16 bases left between them. The germline V gene has CDR1 LNHDA and CDR2 SQIVND (reference sequence). CDR3 length equals 14 residues. Here the CDR3 reads CATRDRDFNEKLFF. Written as DNA, the CDR3 is TGTGCCACCAGAGACCGGGACTTTAATGAAAAACTGTTTTTT.

The sample holds many counts of this clonotype. This rearrangement joins TRBV7-2 to TRBJ2-2; the match to TRBD2 covers 11 bases. Germline values: CDR1 SGHTA, CDR2 FQGNSA. The CDR3 is made up of 16 amino acids. Unmatched junction bases numbered 8, after V lost 5 bases and J lost 6 bases. CDR3 in DNA: TGTGCCAGCAGCCCCCGGCTAGCGGGGGGTGCCGGGGAGCTGTTTTTT. Protein product: CASSPRLAGGAGELFF.

This clonotype was counted only a few times. A much larger clonotype is one base distant, so this may be a read error. The chain is built from TRBV20-1 and TRBJ1-5; D not certain. Trimming took off 1 base at V and 2 bases at J, with 6 bases between the two ends. CDR1 and CDR2 from the germline V gene are DFQATT and SNEGSKA (reference sequence). The CDR3 runs to 13 residues. The CDR3 reads CSARAMGNQPQHF. The CDR3 DNA is TGCAGTGCTAGAGCTATGGGCAATCAGCCCCAGCATTTT.

The CDR3 loop reads CASRNSGNTIYF. In nucleotides, the CDR3 is TGTGCCAGCAGGAACTCTGGAAACACCATATATTTT. V is TRBV12-3 or TRBV12-4 and J is TRBJ1-3, with D hard to call. This CDR3 region has 12 residues. With 6 bases removed from V and 0 bases from J, the gap between germline ends came to 3 bases.

This chain links TRBV19 with TRBJ1-5; 7 bases align to TRBD1. Germline CDR1 and CDR2: LNHDA and SQIVND (reference sequence). The CDR3 consists of 14 residues. V shed 10 bases, J shed 2 bases, and the junction held 8 bases outside the gene matches. The CDR3 sequence is CATRTGLGNQPQHF. In DNA form, the CDR3 reads TGTGCCACCCGGACAGGTCTTGGCAATCAGCCCCAGCATTTT.

The rearrangement links TRBV29-1 to TRBJ1-1, with D perhaps TRBD1 (5 bases). CDR1 and CDR2 from the germline V gene are SQVTM and ANQGSEA. The CDR3 is made up of 13 amino acids. The V gene lost 8 bases and the J gene lost 4 bases, with 17 bases spanning the gap. CDR3 region: CSITRAGLTEAFF. In DNA form, the CDR3 reads TGCAGCATAACCCGGGCAGGGCTCACTGAAGCTTTCTTT.

The gene calls are TRBV20-1 and TRBJ1-2; D is perhaps TRBD1 (6 bases). From germline, CDR1 is DFQATT and CDR2 SNEGSKA (reference sequence). Trimming removed 7 bases at V and 7 bases at J, with 19 bases between. The CDR3 runs 13 residues. In DNA, the CDR3 is TGCAGTGTTTGGGTTACGGGGGCGCTTGGCTACACCTTC. This translates into CSVWVTGALGYTF.

This clonotype was seen at least ten times. The rearrangement uses TRBV5-1 and TRBJ1-4; 8 bases align to TRBD1. The CDR3 is 15 amino acids. Germline trimming cut 3 bases from V and 7 bases from J; bases unmatched to any gene: 8. CDR1 and CDR2 (germline): SGHRS, YFSETQ. DNA of the CDR3: TGCGCCAGCAGCTCCGGACAGGGTGACAGTGAAAAACTGTTTTTT. This codes for CASSSGQGDSEKLFF.

The rearrangement joins TRBV19 to TRBJ2-7; 10 bases fit TRBD2. From germline, CDR1 is LNHDA and CDR2 SQIVND (reference sequence). Unmatched junction bases numbered 6, after V lost 5 bases and J lost 2 bases. This CDR3 region has 15 residues. CDR3 bases: TGTGCCAGTAGTTCCTCAGCGGGAGGGCCCTACGAGCAGTACTTC. Encoded protein: CASSSSAGGPYEQYF. Using reference TRBV19 and TRBJ2-7 for the parts outside the CDR3, the full variable domain is DGGITQSPKYLFRKEGQNVTLSCEQNLNHDAMYWYRQDPGQGLRLIYYSQIVNDFQKGDIAEGYSVSREKKESFPLTVTSAQKNPTAFYLCASSSSAGGPYEQYFGPGTRLTVT.

Remarks on this clonotype: A read error is possible here, since a much larger clone lies one base away. The CDR3 ends on some other residue instead of the conserved phenylalanine or tryptophan, so this is likely a read error. The rearrangement joins TRBV5-4 to TRBJ2-3; 8 bases are shared with TRBD1. V shed 3 bases, J shed 0 bases, and the junction held 9 bases outside the gene matches. The CDR3 loop spans 17 amino acids. Per the germline V gene, CDR1 is SGHNT and CDR2 is YYREEE (reference sequence). The CDR3, as DNA: TGTGCCAGCAGCTCCGGGACAGGTCCTACTAGCACAGATACGCAGTATTCT. Protein product: CASSSGTGPTSTDTQYS.

The V call is TRBV3-1, the J call TRBJ2-7; D unresolved. Looked up from germline, CDR1 is LGHDT and CDR2 is YNNKEL (reference sequence). The V end was cut by 2 bases, the J end by 0 bases, with 11 bases between. CDR3 length: 15 amino acids. The CDR3 reads CASSQYTVSSYEQYF. In DNA form, the CDR3 reads TGTGCCAGCAGCCAATACACAGTAAGCTCCTACGAGCAGTACTTC.

Points on this clonotype: Mismatch with germline at one junction end may stem from a read error. The chain employs TRBV7-9 and TRBJ1-1, with TRBD1 as a possible D gene (5 bases). The CDR3 contains 14 residues. CDR1 is SEHNR, CDR2 FQNEAQ, per germline (reference sequence). This CDR3 is CANSPQTVDTEAFF. The CDR3, as DNA: TGTGCCAACAGCCCTCAGACAGTTGACACTGAAGCTTTCTTT.